This is a list of T cell receptor beta chains from one sample in a study of blood T cell repertoires in COVID-19. Libraries were prepared by immunoSEQ multiplex PCR; TCRdb keeps only in-frame clonotypes and omits some of them. The sample lists more than 250,000 clones, around 88% seen once, with approximately 1.2% in the top ten. The source material was peripheral blood. These receptor sequences come from a woman aged 50 to 60 with acute or convalescent COVID-19. The CDR3 runs from the conserved cysteine through the conserved F or W. Fields, in order: V gene, D gene, clone size, J gene, CDR3 DNA, CDR3 protein. The D gene is left open where the match is weak. Size is omitted from some rows. Given values are once, few, many or a class for expanded clones.

V gene: TRBV11-2; D gene: TRBD2; clone size: few; J gene: TRBJ2-1; CDR3 DNA: TGTGCCAGCAGCTTAGGGGCGGGAGGGCCAAGGAATGAGCAGTTCTTC; CDR3 protein: CASSLGAGGPRNEQFF
V gene: TRBV27; D gene: TRBD2; clone size: NA; J gene: TRBJ2-2; CDR3 DNA: TGTGCCAGCAGCCTAGCGGAGCCGAACACCGGGGAGCTGTTTTTT; CDR3 protein: CASSLAEPNTGELFF
V gene: TRBV10-3; D gene: NA; clone size: NA; J gene: TRBJ2-3; CDR3 DNA: TGTGCCATCAGTGACCCAGGGCCAGGATACTTCACAGATACGCAGTATTTT; CDR3 protein: CAISDPGPGYFTDTQYF
V gene: TRBV10-2; D gene: NA; clone size: NA; J gene: TRBJ2-1; CDR3 DNA: TGCGCCAGCAGTCTATCTATGTATGAGCAGTTCTTC; CDR3 protein: CASSLSMYEQFF
V gene: TRBV4-2; D gene: TRBD2; clone size: NA; J gene: TRBJ2-1; CDR3 DNA: TGTGCCAGCAGCCAAGAAAGGCGGGAGGGTCGGTTCTTC; CDR3 protein: CASSQERREGRFF
V gene: TRBV2; D gene: TRBD1; clone size: NA; J gene: TRBJ1-6; CDR3 DNA: TGTGCCAGCATAGGGACAGGGGGTTCACCCCTCCACTTT; CDR3 protein: CASIGTGGSPLHF
V gene: TRBV7-2; D gene: NA; clone size: NA; J gene: TRBJ2-5; CDR3 DNA: TGTGCCAGCAGCTTAGCGCTTGGGCCCCCTCAAGAGACCCAGTACTTC; CDR3 protein: CASSLALGPPQETQYF
V gene: TRBV7-2; D gene: TRBD2; clone size: NA; J gene: TRBJ2-1; CDR3 DNA: TGTGCCAGCAGCCGTACTAGCGGGATGTACAATGAGCAGTTCTTC; CDR3 protein: CASSRTSGMYNEQFF
V gene: TRBV7-2; D gene: TRBD2; clone size: few; J gene: TRBJ2-7; CDR3 DNA: TGTGCCAGCAGCTTATCAGTGCGGGAGCAGTACGAGCAGTACTTC; CDR3 protein: CASSLSVREQYEQYF
V gene: TRBV6-2/TRBV6-3; D gene: NA; clone size: few; J gene: TRBJ2-2; CDR3 DNA: TGTGCCAGCAGTTACTCGACTCCGTCGACCGGGGAGCTGTTTTTT; CDR3 protein: CASSYSTPSTGELFF
V gene: TRBV7-9; D gene: TRBD1; clone size: NA; J gene: TRBJ2-7; CDR3 DNA: TGTGCCAGCAGCTTCTCGCAGGGGGCATACGAGCAGTACTTC; CDR3 protein: CASSFSQGAYEQYF
V gene: TRBV20-1; D gene: NA; clone size: NA; J gene: TRBJ1-2; CDR3 DNA: TGCAGTGCTAGTGAGCTGTGGGCCTCTGGCTACACCTTC; CDR3 protein: CSASELWASGYTF
V gene: TRBV7-6; D gene: TRBD1; clone size: NA; J gene: TRBJ1-2; CDR3 DNA: TGTGCCAGCAGCGCATCACAGGGGTATGGCTACACCTTC; CDR3 protein: CASSASQGYGYTF
V gene: TRBV27; D gene: TRBD1; clone size: NA; J gene: TRBJ1-3; CDR3 DNA: TGTGCCAGCAGTCCGGGACAGGGAAGAGGTGGAAACACCATATATTTT; CDR3 protein: CASSPGQGRGGNTIYF
V gene: TRBV2; D gene: NA; clone size: NA; J gene: TRBJ1-2; CDR3 DNA: TGTGCCAGCAGGGAGACCGCTGGCTACACCTTC; CDR3 protein: CASRETAGYTF
V gene: TRBV7-2; D gene: TRBD1; clone size: NA; J gene: TRBJ2-2; CDR3 DNA: TGTGCCAGCAGCCATTATGACAGGGCGAACACCGGGGAGCTGTTTTTT; CDR3 protein: CASSHYDRANTGELFF
V gene: TRBV19; D gene: TRBD1; clone size: NA; J gene: TRBJ1-1; CDR3 DNA: TGTGCCAGTAGGGGACAGGAGAACACTGAAGCTTTCTTT; CDR3 protein: CASRGQENTEAFF
V gene: TRBV18; D gene: TRBD1; clone size: few; J gene: TRBJ1-2; CDR3 DNA: TGTGCCAGCTCACCGGGATTACAGGGGGAAAGCTATGGCTACACCTTC; CDR3 protein: CASSPGLQGESYGYTF
V gene: TRBV24-1; D gene: NA; clone size: NA; J gene: TRBJ2-3; CDR3 DNA: TGTGCCACCAGTGATTTGTGGCCCGGGAGTACGCAGTATTTT; CDR3 protein: CATSDLWPGSTQYF
V gene: TRBV18; D gene: TRBD1; clone size: few; J gene: TRBJ1-2; CDR3 DNA: TGTGCCAGCTCGCCGGACAGGGAGAATGGCTACACCTTC; CDR3 protein: CASSPDRENGYTF
V gene: TRBV3-1/TRBV3-2; D gene: TRBD2; clone size: few; J gene: TRBJ2-3; CDR3 DNA: TGTGCCAGCAGCTCCCCTGCGTGGCGGGGGGGCCGTGATACGCAGTATTTT; CDR3 protein: CASSSPAWRGGRDTQYF
V gene: TRBV9; D gene: NA; clone size: NA; J gene: TRBJ2-1; CDR3 DNA: TGTGCCAGCAGCGACCCCCTAACTAGAGAGGAGTCCAATGAGCAGTTCTTC; CDR3 protein: CASSDPLTREESNEQFF
V gene: TRBV18; D gene: NA; clone size: NA; J gene: TRBJ1-5; CDR3 DNA: TGTGCCAGCTCACCACAGGGCGGGGAGCCCCAGCATTTT; CDR3 protein: CASSPQGGEPQHF
V gene: TRBV29-1; D gene: TRBD2; clone size: NA; J gene: TRBJ2-7; CDR3 DNA: TGCAGCGCTTTCCGGGACTACGACGAGCAGTACTTC; CDR3 protein: CSAFRDYDEQYF
V gene: TRBV5-4; D gene: TRBD1; clone size: NA; J gene: TRBJ2-3; CDR3 DNA: TGTGCCAGCAGCTCTACAGGGGCCAGCACAGATACGCAGTATTTT; CDR3 protein: CASSSTGASTDTQYF
V gene: TRBV7-3; D gene: TRBD1; clone size: NA; J gene: TRBJ2-2; CDR3 DNA: TGTGCCAGCAGACGACAGGGTGGCGGGGAGCTGTTTTTT; CDR3 protein: CASRRQGGGELFF
V gene: TRBV3-1/TRBV3-2; D gene: NA; clone size: NA; J gene: TRBJ1-1; CDR3 DNA: TGTGCCAGCAGCTATCGAGGTCACAGGGCGGCTGAAGCTTTCTTT; CDR3 protein: CASSYRGHRAAEAFF
V gene: TRBV18; D gene: NA; clone size: NA; J gene: TRBJ1-1; CDR3 DNA: TGTGCCAGCTCACCATTCGGCGGGGAGAACACTGAAGCTTTCTTT; CDR3 protein: CASSPFGGENTEAFF
V gene: TRBV30; D gene: NA; clone size: NA; J gene: TRBJ2-5; CDR3 DNA: TGTGCCTGGAGTGGAGGCACCGCGGAGACCCAGTACTTC; CDR3 protein: CAWSGGTAETQYF
V gene: TRBV25-1; D gene: TRBD1; clone size: NA; J gene: TRBJ1-5; CDR3 DNA: TGTGCCAGCAGTGGAATGGGACAGGGCAGTCAGCCCCAGCATTTT; CDR3 protein: CASSGMGQGSQPQHF
V gene: TRBV5-1; D gene: TRBD2; clone size: NA; J gene: TRBJ2-1; CDR3 DNA: TGCGCCAGCAGTAGCGGGGGAACTAACAATGAGCAGTTCTTC; CDR3 protein: CASSSGGTNNEQFF
V gene: TRBV6-6; D gene: NA; clone size: few; J gene: TRBJ2-1; CDR3 DNA: TGTGCCAGCAGTGGAAGTCAAGGGGAAGATGAGCAGTTCTTC; CDR3 protein: CASSGSQGEDEQFF
V gene: TRBV4-3; D gene: NA; clone size: NA; J gene: TRBJ2-3; CDR3 DNA: TGCGCCAGCAGCCAGGACAGTGGGTTGATCACAGATACGCAGTATTTT; CDR3 protein: CASSQDSGLITDTQYF
V gene: TRBV5-1; D gene: TRBD2; clone size: NA; J gene: TRBJ2-2; CDR3 DNA: TGCGCCAGCACAGGGAGTGCCCTAGCGGTACCTACCGGGGAGCTGTTTTTT; CDR3 protein: CASTGSALAVPTGELFF
V gene: TRBV3-1/TRBV3-2; D gene: NA; clone size: NA; J gene: TRBJ2-7; CDR3 DNA: TGTGCCAGCAGCCAAGGGACAGATTACGAGCAGTACTTC; CDR3 protein: CASSQGTDYEQYF
V gene: TRBV7-9; D gene: TRBD1; clone size: NA; J gene: TRBJ1-4; CDR3 DNA: TGTGCCAGCACACAGGGGCAAACTAATGAAAAACTGTTTTTT; CDR3 protein: CASTQGQTNEKLFF
V gene: TRBV7-8; D gene: NA; clone size: NA; J gene: TRBJ2-7; CDR3 DNA: TGTGCCAGCAGTCCACAGGCTCCCTCCTACGAGCAGTACTTC; CDR3 protein: CASSPQAPSYEQYF
V gene: TRBV4-1; D gene: NA; clone size: NA; J gene: TRBJ1-4; CDR3 DNA: TGCGCCAGCAGCCACGTCGAGAGGGATAGACTGTTTTTT; CDR3 protein: CASSHVERDRLFF
V gene: TRBV4-2; D gene: NA; clone size: NA; J gene: TRBJ2-5; CDR3 DNA: TGTGCCAGCAGCCAAGGGGGAGGGGGATCCTCCCAAGAGACCCAGTACTTC; CDR3 protein: CASSQGGGGSSQETQYF
V gene: TRBV7-2; D gene: TRBD2; clone size: NA; J gene: TRBJ2-3; CDR3 DNA: TGTGCCAGCAGCCCTACTAGCGGTGAGACAGATACGCAGTATTTT; CDR3 protein: CASSPTSGETDTQYF
V gene: TRBV19; D gene: NA; clone size: NA; J gene: TRBJ1-1; CDR3 DNA: TGTGCCAGTAGTAAGAGAGGGCAGGGGAGCACTGAAGCTTTCTTT; CDR3 protein: CASSKRGQGSTEAFF
V gene: TRBV19; D gene: NA; clone size: NA; J gene: TRBJ1-2; CDR3 DNA: TGTGCCAGCAGAGCCCAGGGTAACTATGGCTACACCTTC; CDR3 protein: CASRAQGNYGYTF
V gene: TRBV29-1; D gene: NA; clone size: few; J gene: TRBJ1-1; CDR3 DNA: TGCAGCGTGGGGCGGGATCGTAACACTGAAGCTTTCTTT; CDR3 protein: CSVGRDRNTEAFF
V gene: TRBV27; D gene: TRBD2; clone size: NA; J gene: TRBJ2-5; CDR3 DNA: TGTGCCAGCAGTTCTAGCGGGAGACAGACCCAGTACTTC; CDR3 protein: CASSSSGRQTQYF
V gene: TRBV18; D gene: TRBD1; clone size: NA; J gene: TRBJ1-1; CDR3 DNA: TGTGCCAGCTCACCCCTGACAGGGAATGCGAACACTGAAGCTTTCTTT; CDR3 protein: CASSPLTGNANTEAFF
V gene: TRBV6-6; D gene: NA; clone size: once; J gene: TRBJ2-6; CDR3 DNA: TGTGCCAGCAGTTACTCCCAGTCTGGGGCCAACGTCCTGACTTTC; CDR3 protein: CASSYSQSGANVLTF
V gene: TRBV5-1; D gene: NA; clone size: NA; J gene: TRBJ1-4; CDR3 DNA: TGCGCCAGCAAAGCGGGTCCGAATGAAAAACTGTTTTTT; CDR3 protein: CASKAGPNEKLFF
V gene: TRBV27; D gene: NA; clone size: NA; J gene: TRBJ1-1; CDR3 DNA: TGTGCCAGCAGTTTACGGGGGGCGCATGGCACTGAAGCTTTCTTT; CDR3 protein: CASSLRGAHGTEAFF
V gene: TRBV6-5; D gene: TRBD1; clone size: NA; J gene: TRBJ1-2; CDR3 DNA: TGTGCCAGCACCCCCGGGACAGGGATAGGCTACACCTTC; CDR3 protein: CASTPGTGIGYTF
V gene: TRBV7-9; D gene: TRBD1; clone size: NA; J gene: TRBJ1-1; CDR3 DNA: TGTGCCAGCAGCTCGACAGGGGGGAAAGCTTTCTTT; CDR3 protein: CASSSTGGKAFF
V gene: TRBV29-1; D gene: NA; clone size: NA; J gene: TRBJ1-4; CDR3 DNA: TGCAGCGTAACGACAGATTCAACTAATGAAAAACTGTTTTTT; CDR3 protein: CSVTTDSTNEKLFF
V gene: TRBV3-1/TRBV3-2; D gene: TRBD1; clone size: NA; J gene: TRBJ1-1; CDR3 DNA: TGTGCCAGCAGCCAAGCAGGGGGCACTGAAGCTTTCTTT; CDR3 protein: CASSQAGGTEAFF
V gene: TRBV7-2; D gene: NA; clone size: NA; J gene: TRBJ2-3; CDR3 DNA: TGTGCCAGCGATGGGGGGGGCCAAGATACGCAGTATTTT; CDR3 protein: CASDGGGQDTQYF
V gene: TRBV4-3; D gene: NA; clone size: NA; J gene: TRBJ1-1; CDR3 DNA: TGCGCCAGCAGTCGTTACAGGGAAAGTAACACTGAAGCTTTCTTT; CDR3 protein: CASSRYRESNTEAFF
V gene: TRBV21-1; D gene: NA; clone size: NA; J gene: TRBJ2-1; CDR3 DNA: TGTGCCAGCAGCATCCGCGACGGGATCCCTTCCTACAATGAGCAGTTCTTC; CDR3 protein: CASSIRDGIPSYNEQFF